Each of the 32 T cell receptor beta chains below was sequenced from the same sample in a study of T-cell memory formation after mild COVID-19. TCRdb fed the 5' RACE reads into MiXCR, producing one record per CDR3 protein. The table shows under 300,000 distinct CDR3 sequences, with around 15% occurring only once. Sequencing was performed on PBMCs or a T cell subset sorted from them (not recorded which). The receptor source for this set is a man younger than 35 who had mild COVID-19 (a few samples of this study predate the infection). Cell type and time point are not known.

The rearrangement links TRBV4-3 to TRBJ2-7; no reliable D call. The CDR3 is 18 residues long. The V gene lost 1 base and the J gene lost 0 bases, with 19 bases spanning the gap. Germline V CDR1 and CDR2: LGHNA, YSLEER. CDR3 sequence (DNA): TGCGCCAGCAGCCAAGTGATAAGTTCCGCACCGCCCTCCTACGAGCAGTACTTC. This gives the protein CASSQVISSAPPSYEQYF.

The chain combines TRBV3-2 with TRBJ1-5; no check of the table's D call, TRBD1, against the DNA was made. TRBV3-2 is deemed a pseudogene. The CDR3 sequence is 13 residues long. The CDR3 protein is CASSRGRGQPQHF. CDR3 DNA: TGTGCCAGCAGCCGAGGAAGGGGTCAGCCCCAGCATTTT.

The chain carries TRBV4-2 and TRBJ2-2, with D perhaps TRBD2 (6 bases). Per germline, CDR1 LGHNA and CDR2 YNFKEQ. There are 15 residues in the CDR3. V was clipped by 0 bases and J by 4 bases, with 9 bases between them. The CDR3 loop reads CASSQEGGFTGELFF. The CDR3 DNA reads as TGTGCCAGCAGCCAAGAAGGAGGGTTCACCGGGGAGCTGTTTTTT.

This clonotype was found a few times. V usage is TRBV4-1 and J usage is TRBJ2-3; D not certain. This CDR3 is built from 14 residues. Germline values: CDR1 MGHRA, CDR2 YSYEKL. The ends were cut back, 6 bases at V and 2 bases at J, with 12 bases in the middle. The CDR3 DNA follows: TGCGCCAGCAGTTCTCCTCTTTTCACAGATACGCAGTATTTT. This encodes CASSSPLFTDTQYF.

This clonotype was detected ten times or more. This sequence joins TRBV7-6 and TRBJ2-3; 8 bases are shared with TRBD1. There are 15 residues in the CDR3. Germline V gene sequence: CDR1 SGHVS, CDR2 FNYEAQ. V lost 0 bases, J lost 5 bases, and 4 bases stayed unmatched. The CDR3 protein is CASSLADRVVDTQYF. The CDR3 DNA reads as TGTGCCAGCAGCTTAGCGGACAGGGTCGTAGATACGCAGTATTTT.

This clonotype was counted at least ten times. In DNA, the CDR3 is TGCGCCAGCAGCTTCCCGGGGCAAGAGACCCAGTACTTC. Residues: CASSFPGQETQYF. The chain employs TRBV5-1 and TRBJ2-5, with a weak D call TRBD2 (5 bases). The CDR3 is 13 residues long. Germline V gives CDR1 SGHRS, CDR2 YFSETQ. The V end was cut by 2 bases, the J end by 2 bases, with 7 bases between.

CDR3 coding DNA: TGCGCCAGCAGCCAAGAAAGCCGGGACAGGGTCTCCTACGAGCAGTACTTC. Residues: CASSQESRDRVSYEQYF. The chain is built from TRBV4-3 and TRBJ2-7; 9 nucleotides align to TRBD1. CDR1 is LGHNA and CDR2 is YSLEER in the germline V gene. The CDR3 totals 17 residues. V was clipped by 0 bases and J by 0 bases; unmatched bases: 6.

The V gene is TRBV9, the J gene TRBJ1-2, with 9 positions matching TRBD1. Germline loops: CDR1 SGDLS, CDR2 YYNGEE. The junction had 9 bases not matched to a gene; V was cut back by 3 bases and J by 0 bases. The CDR3 consists of 17 residues. The CDR3 protein is CASSAGTGTDPNYGYTF. CDR3 bases: TGTGCCAGCAGCGCTGGGACAGGGACCGATCCTAACTATGGCTACACCTTC.

In its sample, this clonotype was seen a few times. The V gene is TRBV7-3, the J gene TRBJ2-3; D not certain. The CDR3 totals 13 residues. Germline CDR1 is SGHTA and CDR2 is FQGTGA. Trimming pared 5 bases from V and 4 bases from J, leaving 10 bases between. The CDR3 region is CASSIDGPDTQYF. The CDR3 DNA reads TGTGCCAGCAGCATCGACGGGCCAGATACGCAGTATTTT.

This clonotype was counted many times. This chain links TRBV7-2 with TRBJ2-4, with 7 bases matching TRBD1. The CDR3 extends over 16 amino acids. The J segment lost 0 bases and the V segment lost 5 bases, leaving 7 bases of the junction unmatched. The germline gives CDR1 SGHTA, CDR2 FQGNSA. Written as DNA, the CDR3 is TGTGCCAGCAGCCCCCGACAGGGTCTAGCCAAAAACATTCAGTACTTC. Translation gives CASSPRQGLAKNIQYF.

V gene TRBV5-6 combines with J gene TRBJ2-6; TRBD2 might be the D (5 bases). V gave up 6 bases and J gave up 0 bases, with 13 bases separating them. The CDR3 spans 16 residues. Germline assignment: CDR1 SGHDT and CDR2 YYEEEE. The CDR3 spells CASIFLGDSGANVLTF. In DNA, the CDR3 is TGTGCCAGCATCTTCCTCGGGGACTCTGGGGCCAACGTCCTGACTTTC.

The genes are TRBV5-1 and TRBJ1-1; no firm D call. The germline gives CDR1 SGHRS, CDR2 YFSETQ. This CDR3 is 16 amino acids long. Trimming left V 0 bases short and J 4 bases short, with 16 bases between. CDR3 DNA sequence: TGCGCCAGCAGCTTGGCCGGTAAATGGGATGTCACTGAAGCTTTCTTT. This encodes CASSLAGKWDVTEAFF.

This chain connects TRBV3-1 to TRBJ1-6; the D gene is possibly TRBD1 (5 bases). Per germline, CDR1 LGHDT and CDR2 YNNKEL (reference sequence). The V gene lost 3 bases and the J gene lost 8 bases, with 11 bases spanning the gap. The CDR3 covers 14 residues. In DNA, the CDR3 is TGTGCCAGCAGCCAGGTGACAGCCGATTCACCCCTCCACTTT. As protein: CASSQVTADSPLHF.

The chain has TRBV19 and TRBJ1-1; the D gene is possibly TRBD1 (6 bases). The V gene lost 7 bases and the J gene lost 0 bases, with 12 bases spanning the gap. Per the germline V gene, CDR1 is LNHDA and CDR2 is SQIVND (reference sequence). CDR3 length: 14 residues. CDR3 coding DNA: TGTGCCAGTAACGAGGGGGGGATGAACACTGAAGCTTTCTTT. Translated: CASNEGGMNTEAFF.

The table lists this clonotype with a few counts. The chain uses TRBV4-1 and TRBJ2-3; 9 positions agree with TRBD2. The J segment lost 8 bases and the V segment lost 3 bases, leaving 15 bases of the junction unmatched. This CDR3 region has 17 residues. Germline loops: CDR1 MGHRA, CDR2 YSYEKL. CDR3 DNA: TGCGCCAGCAGCCACATCGGGGAAGCGGGGGGAGAGGGTACGCAGTATTTT. It encodes CASSHIGEAGGEGTQYF.

This clonotype was found many times. This chain uses TRBV7-6 with TRBJ2-5; possible D gene TRBD1, 5 bases. Germline values: CDR1 SGHVS, CDR2 FNYEAQ. The CDR3 runs 14 residues. The germline V and J ends were trimmed by 7 bases and 2 bases, with 14 bases remaining between them. The CDR3, as DNA: TGTGCCAGCACCCCGTGGGCAGGGCAAGAGACCCAGTACTTC. It encodes CASTPWAGQETQYF.

This clonotype was seen a handful of times. V usage is TRBV6-5 and J usage is TRBJ2-2; 7 nucleotides match TRBD1. V shed 6 bases and J 7 bases; nucleotides not matched to a gene: 11. Germline V lookup: CDR1 MNHEY, CDR2 SVGAGI. The CDR3 runs 15 residues. CDR3 residues: CASSLTGAVGGELFF. Written as DNA, the CDR3 is TGTGCCAGCAGCTTAACAGGGGCGGTTGGCGGGGAGCTGTTTTTT.

This clonotype was observed a handful of times. J is TRBJ2-7 and V is TRBV4-1; 10 nucleotides match TRBD1. V was clipped by 3 bases and J by 7 bases; unmatched bases: 9. The CDR3 is 15 residues long. CDR1 is MGHRA and CDR2 is YSYEKL in the germline V gene. CDR3 amino acids: CASSHVGTGEWEQYF. The CDR3 DNA is TGCGCCAGCAGCCATGTCGGGACAGGGGAGTGGGAGCAGTACTTC.

This chain connects TRBV4-1 to TRBJ1-5, with D possibly TRBD1 on 5 matching bases. The CDR3 is 16 residues long. CDR1 MGHRA and CDR2 YSYEKL come from the germline V gene. V lost 0 bases and J 5 bases, leaving 14 bases between the germline ends. The CDR3 coding sequence is TGCGCCAGCAGCCAAGAGGGGGGGAAACGTGATCAGCCCCAGCATTTT. This encodes CASSQEGGKRDQPQHF.

This clonotype was picked up a small number of times. The chain combines TRBV10-3 with TRBJ2-1; the D gene is possibly TRBD1 (7 bases). Trimming cost V 0 bases and J 15 bases, with 21 bases left between them. This CDR3 comprises 15 residues. The germline V gene has CDR1 ENHRY and CDR2 SYGVKD. The CDR3, as DNA: TGTGCCATCAGTGAGTCGGCCAGGGGGGAGCCACCTCCGTTCTTC. Protein product: CAISESARGEPPPFF.

V usage is TRBV20-1 and J usage is TRBJ2-3; 14 bases align to TRBD2. CDR3 length: 14 amino acids. V shed 6 bases, J shed 7 bases, and the junction held 6 bases outside the gene matches. Germline lookup yields CDR1 DFQATT and CDR2 SNEGSKA (reference sequence). CDR3 sequence: CSAETSGGANTQYF. Written as DNA, the CDR3 is TGCAGTGCCGAGACTAGCGGGGGGGCCAATACGCAGTATTTT.

The chain uses TRBV7-9 and TRBJ1-1; tentatively, D is TRBD1 (6 bases). Trimming removed 5 bases from V and 4 bases from J, with 14 bases in between. CDR3 length equals 14 residues. Per the germline V gene, CDR1 is SEHNR and CDR2 is FQNEAQ (reference sequence). Written as DNA, the CDR3 is TGTGCCAGCAGCCCACTACAGGGAGGCACTGAAGCTTTCTTT. Amino acid sequence: CASSPLQGGTEAFF.

In its sample, this clonotype was seen a few times. The rearrangement joins TRBV7-3 to TRBJ2-5; 12 bases agree with TRBD2. The CDR3 is 16 residues long. The V gene end was trimmed by 5 bases and the J gene end by 3 bases; junction bases not matched to a gene: 7. CDR1 is SGHTA and CDR2 is FQGTGA in the germline V gene. CDR3 in amino acids: CASSPGRLAGEETQYF. As DNA, the CDR3 is TGTGCCAGCAGCCCAGGGAGACTAGCGGGGGAAGAGACCCAGTACTTC.

The J gene is TRBJ2-2, the V gene TRBV4-1, with D possibly TRBD2 on 7 matching bases. The CDR3 runs to 15 residues. CDR1 MGHRA and CDR2 YSYEKL come from the germline V gene. Trimming cost V 4 bases and J 4 bases, with 13 bases left between them. CDR3 amino acids: CASSLGRGGTGELFF. In DNA, the CDR3 is TGCGCCAGCAGCCTAGGAAGGGGGGGCACCGGGGAGCTGTTTTTT.

This clonotype was detected many times. Being one base from a much bigger clone, this may be a read error. The chain has TRBV5-1 and TRBJ2-3; no definite D call. V was cut by 0 bases and J by 1 base, with 3 bases left in between. Germline V lookup: CDR1 SGHRS, CDR2 YFSETQ. This CDR3 is built from 13 residues. This CDR3 reads CASSLDGTDTQYF. The CDR3 DNA follows: TGCGCCAGCAGCTTGGATGGCACAGATACGCAGTATTTT.

This chain connects TRBV6-1 to TRBJ2-3; TRBD1 agrees at 10 bases. This CDR3 has 13 amino acids. Per the germline V gene, CDR1 is MNHNS and CDR2 is SASEGT. V trimming: 6 bases; J trimming: 4 bases; junction bases outside the gene matches: 1. CDR3 protein: CASRGTGADTQYF. For the CDR3, the DNA is TGTGCCAGCAGGGGGACAGGGGCAGATACGCAGTATTTT.

The gene calls are TRBV5-1 and TRBJ2-5; 7 bases line up with TRBD1. This CDR3 has 15 residues. Germline trimming cut 3 bases from V and 0 bases from J; bases unmatched to any gene: 5. Germline V lookup: CDR1 SGHRS, CDR2 YFSETQ. The CDR3, as DNA: TGCGCCAGCAGCTCTATCGGGACAGACCAAGAGACCCAGTACTTC. Protein: CASSSIGTDQETQYF.

This clonotype was recorded a few times. The V gene is TRBV27, the J gene TRBJ1-6, with 10 bases matching TRBD1. The V and J ends lost 5 bases and 0 bases, in that order; junction bases with no gene match: 7. The CDR3 runs 18 residues. Per germline, CDR1 MNHEY and CDR2 SMNVEV (reference sequence). CDR3 region: CASSPRQGASSYNSPLHF. CDR3 sequence (DNA): TGTGCCAGCAGTCCACGACAGGGGGCGAGCTCCTATAATTCACCCCTCCACTTT.

The J gene is TRBJ2-3, the V gene TRBV24-1; unclear D gene. With 4 bases removed from V and 0 bases from J, the gap between germline ends came to 10 bases. The CDR3 has 15 amino acids. Germline loops: CDR1 KGHDR, CDR2 SFDVKD. The CDR3 spells CATSDPDGSTDTQYF. The CDR3, as DNA: TGTGCCACCAGTGACCCGGACGGGAGCACAGATACGCAGTATTTT.

The rearrangement uses TRBV5-1 and TRBJ2-5; D is uncertain. Trimming shortened V by 3 bases and J by 2 bases, and 11 bases separated the two germline ends. The CDR3 is 14 amino acids. Germline V lookup: CDR1 SGHRS, CDR2 YFSETQ. CDR3 loop: CASSWIKSQETQYF. DNA for the CDR3: TGCGCCAGCAGCTGGATTAAGTCGCAAGAGACCCAGTACTTC. Full variable domain (rest looked up from reference TRBV5-1 and TRBJ2-5): KAGVTQTPRYLIKTRGQQVTLSCSPISGHRSVSWYQQTPGQGLQFLFEYFSETQRNKGNFPGRFSGRQFSNSRSEMNVSTLELGDSALYLCASSWIKSQETQYFGPGTRLLVL.

CDR3 coding DNA: TGTGCCAGCAGCTTAGCAGTCGGGGCTGGGCAGTTCTTC. It yields the protein CASSLAVGAGQFF. This rearrangement joins TRBV7-3 to TRBJ2-1; D may match TRBD1 or TRBD2 (5 bases each). The germline V gene encodes CDR1 SGHTA and CDR2 FQGTGA. The CDR3 runs 13 residues. V was cut by 2 bases and J by 12 bases, with 14 bases left in between. Together with reference TRBV7-3 and TRBJ2-1, the CDR3 gives the full variable domain: GAGVSQTPSNKVTEKGKYVELRCDPISGHTALYWYRQSLGQGPEFLIYFQGTGAADDSGLPNDRFFAVRPEGSVSTLKIQRTERGDSAVYLCASSLAVGAGQFFGPGTRLTVL.

The V gene is TRBV6-1, the J gene TRBJ1-5; no clear D gene. Germline-derived CDR1 and CDR2 are MNHNS and SASEGT. This CDR3 contains 17 residues. V was pared by 2 bases and J by 0 bases, with 14 bases between. In DNA, the CDR3 is TGTGCCAGCAGTGAATTCGGTGGGATCTATAGCAATCAGCCCCAGCATTTT. Translated, it gives CASSEFGGIYSNQPQHF.